What follows are 29 T cell receptor beta chains derived from one specimen sequenced in a study of T cell repertoires in cytomegalovirus infection (dated by TCRdb to 2018 to 2020). The treatment or condition label of this sample denotes: in vitro stimulation with specific CMV peptide epitopes to enrich CMV-specific T cells. Their recognized antigens are unknown. These reads were obtained on an Illumina HiSeq 1500. TCRdb trimmed the raw reads at Q25, called clones with MiXCR and kept productive beta chains. Identical CDR3 proteins give one entry, which carries the most common genes and DNA. The table for this sample lists 550,000 to 850,000 distinct CDR3 sequences; around 30% of them were counted only once. The top ten hold 15% to 20% of the sample. The sequencing used cultured PBMCs, collected from culture after CMV antigen stimulation. All receptors come from a human donor in good health (CMV status not recorded). Some clones in this sample may be carry-over from other donors' samples.

This clonotype was detected ten times or more. The chain has TRBV7-2 and TRBJ2-3, with D perhaps TRBD2 (6 bases). V was trimmed by 1 base and J by 0 bases, leaving 8 bases between them. Per the germline V gene, CDR1 is SGHTA and CDR2 is FQGNSA. The CDR3 extends over 15 amino acids. CDR3 residues: CASSLGGVSTDTQYF. For the CDR3, the DNA is TGTGCCAGCAGCTTAGGGGGGGTGAGCACAGATACGCAGTATTTT.

This clonotype came up a few times. V usage is TRBV7-2 and J usage is TRBJ2-1; D possibly corresponds to TRBD2 (6 bases). Trimming took off 0 bases at V and 5 bases at J, with 11 bases between the two ends. This CDR3 spans 15 amino acids. CDR1 SGHTA and CDR2 FQGNSA come from the germline V gene. This CDR3 reads CASSLAGRPHNEQFF. The CDR3 bases are TGTGCCAGCAGCTTAGCGGGGAGGCCCCACAATGAGCAGTTCTTC.

A few counts support this clonotype. The chain has TRBV7-9 and TRBJ2-3; D is possibly TRBD1 (5 bases). CDR1 SEHNR and CDR2 FQNEAQ come from the germline V gene (reference sequence). V dropped 5 bases and J dropped 1 base, with 22 bases sitting between them. The CDR3 has 18 residues. The CDR3 DNA follows: TGTGCCAGCAGCCCTTCAGGGAATAACGTATTGGGCACAGATACGCAGTATTTT. The encoded protein is CASSPSGNNVLGTDTQYF.

V and J are TRBV12-3 or TRBV12-4 and TRBJ1-1; D unclear. This CDR3 has 11 amino acids. Trimming cost V 11 bases and J 4 bases, with 11 bases left between them. CDR3 nucleotides: TGTGCCTCTCTGGTGGCCACTGAAGCTTTCTTT. This encodes CASLVATEAFF.

This clonotype was found many times. The J gene is TRBJ2-5, the V gene TRBV7-2, with 9 bases fitting TRBD1. There are 13 residues in the CDR3. The V gene end was trimmed by 5 bases and the J gene end by 5 bases; junction bases not matched to a gene: 3. Germline V gene lookup returns CDR1 SGHTA and CDR2 FQGNSA. The CDR3 loop is CASSTTGGETQYF. CDR3 coding DNA: TGTGCCAGCAGCACGACAGGGGGGGAGACCCAGTACTTC.

J is TRBJ1-1 and V is TRBV19; possible D gene TRBD1, 6 bases. This CDR3 is built from 15 residues. CDR1 and CDR2 (germline): LNHDA, SQIVND (reference sequence). V dropped 9 bases and J dropped 1 base, with 18 bases sitting between them. The CDR3, as DNA: TGTGCCAGGGTGGACAGCAAAAGGCGGAACACTGAAGCTTTCTTT. Protein: CARVDSKRRNTEAFF.

This clonotype was observed a few times. The gene calls are TRBV7-2 and TRBJ2-7, with 9 bases matching TRBD1. CDR3 length: 13 residues. V gave up 5 bases and J gave up 6 bases; unmatched junction bases: 5. Germline V gene lookup returns CDR1 SGHTA and CDR2 FQGNSA. The CDR3 loop reads CASSPGTGFEQYF. CDR3 nucleotides: TGTGCCAGCAGCCCCGGGACAGGGTTCGAGCAGTACTTC. Full variable domain (rest looked up from reference TRBV7-2 and TRBJ2-7): GAGVSQSPSNKVTEKGKDVELRCDPISGHTALYWYRQSLGQGLEFLIYFQGNSAPDKSGLPSDRFSAERTGGSVSTLTIQRTQQEDSAVYLCASSPGTGFEQYFGPGTRLTVT.

In this sample, this clonotype turned up a few times. The chain uses TRBV20-1 and TRBJ2-1; TRBD2 matches 7 bases. Looked up from germline, CDR1 is DFQATT and CDR2 is SNEGSKA (reference sequence). The trim removed 7 bases at V and 4 bases at J, leaving 7 bases unmatched. This CDR3 region has 13 residues. The CDR3 DNA reads TGCAGTGTTCCGAGCGGGGTTTACAATGAGCAGTTCTTC. Translation: CSVPSGVYNEQFF.

The V and J genes are TRBV5-1 and TRBJ1-3; D is possibly TRBD1 (6 bases). V lost 5 bases and J lost 0, with 18 bases in between. The CDR3 spans 17 residues. CDR1 is SGHRS and CDR2 is YFSETQ in the germline V gene. This chain's CDR3 is CASSLTGKVFSGNTIYF. In DNA, the CDR3 is TGCGCCAGCAGTCTGACAGGAAAGGTCTTCTCTGGAAACACCATATATTTT.

This clonotype has only one observation. V and J are TRBV2 and TRBJ2-4; TRBD2 agrees at 13 bases. Germline V gene data show CDR1 as SNHLY and CDR2 as FYNNEI. The CDR3 has 18 residues. V dropped 8 bases and J dropped 3; count of bases not matched to a gene: 13. CDR3 protein: CASEGLAGDIEGKNIQYF. The CDR3 DNA reads as TGTGCCAGCGAAGGACTAGCGGGAGATATTGAAGGCAAAAACATTCAGTACTTC.

This chain uses TRBV15 with TRBJ2-5; D perhaps matches TRBD2 (6 bases). The CDR3 spans 16 residues. Trimming cost V 1 base and J 2 bases, with 14 bases left between them. Germline V gene data show CDR1 as LNHNV and CDR2 as YYDKDF (reference sequence). The CDR3 coding sequence is TGTGCCACCAGCAGAGCGCGGGGTGGGGGGCAAGAGACCCAGTACTTC. This translates into CATSRARGGGQETQYF.

The chain uses TRBV5-4 and TRBJ2-1, with 7 bases matching TRBD1. This CDR3 spans 15 amino acids. The J segment lost 4 bases and the V segment lost 4 bases, leaving 8 bases of the junction unmatched. CDR1 is SGHNT, CDR2 YYREEE, per germline (reference sequence). CDR3 coding DNA: TGTGCCAGCAGCCTGAGGGGGACAGCATACAATGAGCAGTTCTTC. Its protein is CASSLRGTAYNEQFF. Using reference TRBV5-4 and TRBJ2-1 for the parts outside the CDR3, the full variable domain is ETGVTQSPTHLIKTRGQQVTLRCSSQSGHNTVSWYQQALGQGPQFIFQYYREEENGRGNFPPRFSGLQFPNYSSELNVNALELDDSALYLCASSLRGTAYNEQFFGPGTRLTVL.

This clonotype was recorded many times. The rearrangement uses TRBV7-6 and TRBJ1-4; possibly TRBD1 for D (5 bases). Trimming shortened V by 1 base and J by 0 bases, and 18 bases separated the two germline ends. Germline CDR1 reads SGHVS; CDR2 reads FNYEAQ. CDR3 length: 19 amino acids. Here the CDR3 DNA reads TGTGCCAGCAGCTTAGAGGAAGGCAGGGATTCCCCAACTAATGAAAAACTGTTTTTT. Its protein is CASSLEEGRDSPTNEKLFF.

The rearrangement uses TRBV20-1 and TRBJ2-3; no firm D call. V lost 3 bases, J lost 5 bases, and 12 bases lay in between. CDR3 length equals 13 residues. Per germline, CDR1 DFQATT and CDR2 SNEGSKA (reference sequence). Here the CDR3 reads CSARDPLEDTQYF. The CDR3 nucleotides are TGCAGTGCTAGGGACCCCCTAGAAGATACGCAGTATTTT.

The rearrangement uses TRBV11-1 and TRBJ2-7, with TRBD1 matching over 7 bases. Germline CDR1 SGHAT, CDR2 FQDESV (reference sequence). V dropped 1 base and J dropped 3; count of bases not matched to a gene: 6. This CDR3 comprises 15 residues. This chain's CDR3 is CASSLGRDSYYEQYF. DNA of the CDR3: TGTGCCAGCAGCTTAGGCCGGGACAGCTACTACGAGCAGTACTTC.

To note about this clonotype: The junction and the germline gene differ at one end; a read error may be behind it. V usage is TRBV7-9 and J usage is TRBJ2-7; TRBD1 matches 11 bases. CDR3 length equals 14 residues. Germline V CDR1 and CDR2: SEHNR, FQNEAQ (reference sequence). The CDR3: CAGSIRTGGAEQYF. The CDR3 coding sequence is TGTGCCGGCAGCATTAGGACAGGGGGCGCCGAGCAGTACTTC.

The chain is built from TRBV6-5 and TRBJ2-3, with 9 bases fitting TRBD1. Germline lookup yields CDR1 MNHEY and CDR2 SVGAGI. V was clipped by 6 bases and J by 4 bases; unmatched bases: 8. CDR3 size: 15 residues. The CDR3 sequence: CASRDTGGNPDTQYF. CDR3 in DNA: TGTGCCAGCAGAGACACAGGGGGCAATCCAGATACGCAGTATTTT.

This chain joins TRBV15 and TRBJ2-1; D ambiguous. Germline V gene lookup returns CDR1 LNHNV and CDR2 YYDKDF (reference sequence). The CDR3 has 13 amino acids. V was pared by 8 bases and J by 7 bases, with 15 bases between. CDR3 amino acids: CATAELQENEQFF. The CDR3 bases are TGTGCCACCGCGGAACTTCAAGAGAATGAGCAGTTCTTC.

The chain couples TRBV4-2 to TRBJ2-1; D might be TRBD2 (6 bases). The germline gives CDR1 LGHNA, CDR2 YNFKEQ. V was trimmed by 4 bases and J by 0 bases, leaving 16 bases between them. The CDR3 length is 17 residues. The CDR3 DNA is TGTGCCAGCAGCCTCTCAGGGACGGGGGTCTCCTACAATGAGCAGTTCTTC. It specifies CASSLSGTGVSYNEQFF.

V is TRBV7-9 and J is TRBJ2-3; D remains unclear. Looked up from germline, CDR1 is SEHNR and CDR2 is FQNEAQ (reference sequence). The CDR3 contains 14 residues. Trimming took 2 bases from V and 4 from J, leaving 10 bases between them. CDR3 in DNA: TGTGCCAGCAGCTTATCTAGGGATTCAGATACGCAGTATTTT. Protein product: CASSLSRDSDTQYF.

The chain couples TRBV27 to TRBJ2-7, with D perhaps matching TRBD2 (6 bases). Germline lookup yields CDR1 MNHEY and CDR2 SMNVEV (reference sequence). With 6 bases removed from V and 7 bases from J, the gap between germline ends came to 16 bases. The CDR3 is 13 residues long. Written as DNA, the CDR3 is TGTGCCAGCAGCGGTCTAGTCGCGGGGGAGCAGTACTTC. Translated, it gives CASSGLVAGEQYF.

This clonotype was recorded many times. The chain has TRBV7-2 and TRBJ1-4, with D perhaps TRBD1 (6 bases). CDR1 and CDR2 (germline): SGHTA, FQGNSA. Trimming shortened V by 1 base and J by 4 bases, and 7 bases separated the two germline ends. The CDR3 is 14 residues long. Here the CDR3 DNA reads TGTGCCAGCAGCTTAGACAGGGATAATGAAAAACTGTTTTTT. This translates into CASSLDRDNEKLFF.

V gene TRBV2 combines with J gene TRBJ1-6; no definite D call. Trimming stripped 5 bases from V and 11 bases from J, with 16 bases between. Germline CDR1 reads SNHLY; CDR2 reads FYNNEI. CDR3 size: 14 residues. CDR3 DNA: TGTGCCAGCAGTCCTCCGACCCAAGGGCCACCCCTCCACTTT. Amino acid sequence: CASSPPTQGPPLHF.

V gene TRBV23-1 combines with J gene TRBJ2-3; D is possibly TRBD2 (6 bases). TRBV23-1 is labeled an ORF, and its function is uncertain. The CDR3 has 16 amino acids. Trimming cost V 4 bases and J 4 bases, with 18 bases left between them. CDR3 nucleotides: TGCGCCAGCAGTCGAAGGTGGGGGGATTGGCCAGATACGCAGTATTTT. It encodes CASSRRWGDWPDTQYF.

This clonotype showed up just a few times. The V and J genes are TRBV11-2 and TRBJ2-5; 7 nucleotides match TRBD2. This CDR3 spans 14 amino acids. The germline CDR1 and CDR2 sequences are SGHAT and FQNNGV. Unmatched junction bases numbered 4, after V lost 2 bases and J lost 4 bases. CDR3 nucleotide sequence: TGTGCCAGCAGCTTACTTCCTAGCGGAGAGACCCAGTACTTC. Encoded protein: CASSLLPSGETQYF. The whole variable domain, filled in from reference TRBV11-2 and TRBJ2-5, reads EAGVAQSPRYKIIEKRQSVAFWCNPISGHATLYWYQQILGQGPKLLIQFQNNGVVDDSQLPKDRFSAERLKGVDSTLKIQPAKLEDSAVYLCASSLLPSGETQYFGPGTRLLVL.

The V and J genes are TRBV11-2 and TRBJ1-2; 8 nucleotides align to TRBD1. Germline CDR1 is SGHAT and CDR2 is FQNNGV. The V gene end was trimmed by 5 bases and the J gene end by 8 bases; junction bases not matched to a gene: 13. CDR3 size: 15 residues. The DNA of the CDR3 is TGTGCCAGCAGCGTCGACAGGGGTGGAGGGGTAGGCTACACCTTC. It translates to CASSVDRGGGVGYTF.

This clonotype has just a few counts. The V gene is TRBV18, the J gene TRBJ2-1, with D perhaps assigned TRBD1 or TRBD2 (6 bases each). V lost 5 bases and J 1 base, leaving 15 bases between the germline ends. Germline V gives CDR1 KGHSH, CDR2 LQKENI. The CDR3 loop spans 16 amino acids. CDR3 sequence reads: CASSTAVGGSYNEQFF. For the CDR3, the DNA is TGTGCCAGCTCAACGGCAGTAGGGGGGTCCTACAATGAGCAGTTCTTC.

This clonotype was found a few times. The rearrangement links TRBV7-9 to TRBJ1-6; TRBD1 matches 9 bases. The CDR3 runs to 16 residues. Looked up from germline, CDR1 is SEHNR and CDR2 is FQNEAQ (reference sequence). J lost 6 bases, V lost 5 bases, and 8 bases had no gene match. The CDR3 sequence: CASSPTQGAGNSPLHF. The CDR3 bases are TGTGCCAGCAGCCCCACACAGGGGGCTGGTAATTCACCCCTCCACTTT.

The gene calls are TRBV5-1 and TRBJ2-1; D is perhaps TRBD1 (5 bases). This CDR3 spans 17 amino acids. CDR1 is SGHRS, CDR2 YFSETQ, per germline. Trimming removed 1 base at V and 8 bases at J, with 22 bases between. CDR3 amino acids: CASSLYGAGMVVDEQFF. CDR3 DNA: TGCGCCAGCAGCTTGTACGGTGCAGGGATGGTGGTGGATGAGCAGTTCTTC.